The next 7 T cell receptor beta chains were all read from a single sample in a study of OX40 agonist ivuxolimab in advanced cancers. Method: immunoSEQ multiplex PCR; TCRdb's copy keeps in-frame clones and lacks some. The sample includes approximately 77,000 clones, roughly nine tenths seen only once; the top ten take more than 4.5%. Here the sequenced sample was CD4+ or CD8+ T cells sorted from blood, taken in a trial of the OX40 agonist ivuxolimab. These TCRs come from an adult with an advanced solid tumor such as melanoma, head and neck, liver or kidney cancer.

The rearrangement links TRBV5-1 to TRBJ1-1; 10 positions match TRBD1. CDR3 length equals 15 residues. The germline gives CDR1 SGHRS, CDR2 YFSETQ. V gave up 4 bases and J gave up 3 bases; unmatched junction bases: 6. For the CDR3, the DNA is TGCGCCAGCAGCCCTAACGGACAGGGGGACACTGAAGCTTTCTTT. Encoded protein: CASSPNGQGDTEAFF.

The chain employs TRBV7-2 and TRBJ2-1; 8 bases line up with TRBD2. V shed 2 bases and J 8 bases; nucleotides not matched to a gene: 8. The CDR3 runs to 15 residues. CDR1 and CDR2 (germline): SGHTA, FQGNSA. CDR3 region: CASSLRSGGGHEQFF. CDR3 bases: TGTGCCAGCAGCTTAAGGAGCGGGGGAGGGCATGAGCAGTTCTTC.

The V call is TRBV28, the J call TRBJ1-3, with TRBD1 as a possible D gene (6 bases). The germline V and J ends were trimmed by 8 bases and 0 bases, with 17 bases remaining between them. This CDR3 spans 16 amino acids. CDR1 is MDHEN and CDR2 is SYDVKM in the germline V gene. The CDR3 DNA is TGTGCCAGCGGAGCCGGGACATTATCCTCTGGAAACACCATATATTTT. Translating it yields CASGAGTLSSGNTIYF. The full variable domain, with the rest looked up from reference TRBV28 and TRBJ1-3, is DVKVTQSSRYLVKRTGEKVFLECVQDMDHENMFWYRQDPGLGLRLIYFSYDVKMKEKGDIPEGYSVSREKKERFSLILESASTNQTSMYLCASGAGTLSSGNTIYFGEGSWLTVV.

This clone was recorded only once. V and J are TRBV29-1 and TRBJ2-7, with 7 bases that match TRBD1. Trimming removed 7 bases from V and 2 bases from J; junction bases left unmatched: 5. In germline, CDR1 is SQVTM, CDR2 ANQGSEA. This CDR3 has 12 residues. CDR3 sequence reads: CSARTGTYEQYF. DNA for the CDR3: TGCAGCGCCCGGACAGGAACCTACGAGCAGTACTTC.

The chain uses TRBV20-1 and TRBJ2-5, with D uncertain. V was shortened by 3 bases and J by 7 bases, with 6 bases between the two germline ends. The CDR3 length is 10 residues. Germline CDR1 and CDR2: DFQATT and SNEGSKA (reference sequence). The DNA of the CDR3 is TGCAGTGCTAGTATGGGGACCCAGTACTTC. This gives the protein CSASMGTQYF.

This clone was picked up one time. The rearrangement links TRBV5-1 to TRBJ2-5; D may match TRBD1 or TRBD2 (5 bases each). The CDR3 runs to 15 residues. V lost 4 bases and J lost 5, with 18 bases in between. Germline V CDR1 and CDR2: SGHRS, YFSETQ. This CDR3 reads CASSPNSGTGETQYF. The CDR3 DNA follows: TGCGCCAGCAGCCCAAACTCCGGGACCGGGGAGACCCAGTACTTC. Full variable domain (outside the CDR3, taken from reference TRBV5-1 and TRBJ2-5): KAGVTQTPRYLIKTRGQQVTLSCSPISGHRSVSWYQQTPGQGLQFLFEYFSETQRNKGNFPGRFSGRQFSNSRSEMNVSTLELGDSALYLCASSPNSGTGETQYFGPGTRLLVL.

The genes are TRBV5-4 and TRBJ2-1, with 12 bases aligning to TRBD2. The CDR3 is 17 residues long. With 5 bases clipped from V and 9 bases from J, the junction kept 15 bases outside the gene matches. The germline V gene encodes CDR1 SGHNT and CDR2 YYREEE (reference sequence). The CDR3 sequence: CASRKGYGLAGSGEQFF. The CDR3 DNA reads TGTGCCAGCAGGAAGGGGTATGGACTAGCGGGATCTGGTGAGCAGTTCTTC. The variable domain in full, with the rest retrieved from reference TRBV5-4 and TRBJ2-1, is ETGVTQSPTHLIKTRGQQVTLRCSSQSGHNTVSWYQQALGQGPQFIFQYYREEENGRGNFPPRFSGLQFPNYSSELNVNALELDDSALYLCASRKGYGLAGSGEQFFGPGTRLTVL.